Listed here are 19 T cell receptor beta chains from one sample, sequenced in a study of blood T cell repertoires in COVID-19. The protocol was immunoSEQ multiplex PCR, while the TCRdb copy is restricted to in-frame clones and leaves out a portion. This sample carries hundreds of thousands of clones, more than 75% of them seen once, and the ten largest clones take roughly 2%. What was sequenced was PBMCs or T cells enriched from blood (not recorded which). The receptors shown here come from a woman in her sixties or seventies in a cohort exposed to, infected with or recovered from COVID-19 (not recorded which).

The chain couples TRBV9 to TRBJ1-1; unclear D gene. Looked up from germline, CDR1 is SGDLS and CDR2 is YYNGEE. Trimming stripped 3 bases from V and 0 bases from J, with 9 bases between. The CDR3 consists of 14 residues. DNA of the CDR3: TGTGCCAGCAGCGACTCAGGAATGAACACTGAAGCTTTCTTT. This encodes CASSDSGMNTEAFF.

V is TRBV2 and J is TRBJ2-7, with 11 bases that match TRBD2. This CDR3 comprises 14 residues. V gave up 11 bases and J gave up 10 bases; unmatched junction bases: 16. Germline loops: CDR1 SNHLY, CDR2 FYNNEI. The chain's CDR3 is CAGTPGLAAYGQYF. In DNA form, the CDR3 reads TGTGCCGGCACGCCGGGACTAGCGGCCTATGGACAGTACTTC. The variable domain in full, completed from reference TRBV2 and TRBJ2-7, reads EPEVTQTPSHQVTQMGQEVILRCVPISNHLYFYWYRQILGQKVEFLVSFYNNEISEKSEIFDDQFSVERPDGSNFTLKIRSTKLEDSAMYFCAGTPGLAAYGQYFGPGTRLTVT.

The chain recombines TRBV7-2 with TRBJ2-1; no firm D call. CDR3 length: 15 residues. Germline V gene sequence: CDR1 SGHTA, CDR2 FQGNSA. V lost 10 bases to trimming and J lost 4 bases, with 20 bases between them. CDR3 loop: CATTEWVARYNEQFF. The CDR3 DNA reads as TGTGCCACAACCGAGTGGGTCGCTAGATACAATGAGCAGTTCTTC.

The CDR3 nucleotides read TGTGCCAGTAGTATAGGAACCGGGGTGGTTTCACCCCTCCACTTT. Amino acid sequence: CASSIGTGVVSPLHF. The rearrangement joins TRBV19 to TRBJ1-6; D is unclear. V dropped 1 base and J dropped 9 bases, with 13 bases sitting between them. The germline V gene has CDR1 LNHDA and CDR2 SQIVND (reference sequence). CDR3 length: 15 residues. Together with reference TRBV19 and TRBJ1-6, the CDR3 gives the full variable domain: DGGITQSPKYLFRKEGQNVTLSCEQNLNHDAMYWYRQDPGQGLRLIYYSQIVNDFQKGDIAEGYSVSREKKESFPLTVTSAQKNPTAFYLCASSIGTGVVSPLHFGNGTRLTVT.

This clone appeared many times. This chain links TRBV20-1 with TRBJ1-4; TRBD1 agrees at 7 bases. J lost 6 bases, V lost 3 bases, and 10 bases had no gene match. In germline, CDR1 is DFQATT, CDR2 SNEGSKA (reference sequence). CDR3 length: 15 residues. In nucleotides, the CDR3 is TGCAGTGCTAGTGGGGATAACAGGGGATATGAAAAACTGTTTTTT. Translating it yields CSASGDNRGYEKLFF.

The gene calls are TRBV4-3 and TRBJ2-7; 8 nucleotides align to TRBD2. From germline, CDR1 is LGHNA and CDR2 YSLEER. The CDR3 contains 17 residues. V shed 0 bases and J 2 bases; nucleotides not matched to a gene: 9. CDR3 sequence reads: CASSQDWITSGTYEQYF. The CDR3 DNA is TGCGCCAGCAGCCAAGATTGGATCACTAGCGGAACCTACGAGCAGTACTTC.

The CDR3 sequence: CSAEIGGEQFF. DNA of the CDR3: TGCAGTGCTGAAATAGGAGGTGAGCAGTTCTTC. This chain joins TRBV20-1 and TRBJ2-1, with D possibly TRBD2 on 5 matching bases. This CDR3 region has 11 residues. CDR1 and CDR2 from the germline V gene are DFQATT and SNEGSKA (reference sequence). V lost 5 bases to trimming and J lost 9 bases, with 11 bases between them.

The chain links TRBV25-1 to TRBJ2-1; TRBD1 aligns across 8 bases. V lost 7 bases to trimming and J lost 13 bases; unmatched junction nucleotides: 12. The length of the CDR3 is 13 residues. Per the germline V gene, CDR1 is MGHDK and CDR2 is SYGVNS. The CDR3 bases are TGTGCCAGCACCCTACCAGGGGGCGGTTCCCAGTTCTTC. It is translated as CASTLPGGGSQFF.

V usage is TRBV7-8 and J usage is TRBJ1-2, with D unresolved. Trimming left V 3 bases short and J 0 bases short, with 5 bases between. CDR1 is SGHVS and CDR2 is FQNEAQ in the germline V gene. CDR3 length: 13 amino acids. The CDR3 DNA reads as TGTGCCAGCAGCTTCCCAGCTAACTATGGCTACACCTTC. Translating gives CASSFPANYGYTF.

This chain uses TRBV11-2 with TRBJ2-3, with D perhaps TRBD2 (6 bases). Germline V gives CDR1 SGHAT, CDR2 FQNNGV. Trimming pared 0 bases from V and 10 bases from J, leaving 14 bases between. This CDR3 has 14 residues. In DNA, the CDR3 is TGTGCCAGCAGCTTAGACCTCCTAGCGAATGCGCAGTATTTT. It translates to CASSLDLLANAQYF.

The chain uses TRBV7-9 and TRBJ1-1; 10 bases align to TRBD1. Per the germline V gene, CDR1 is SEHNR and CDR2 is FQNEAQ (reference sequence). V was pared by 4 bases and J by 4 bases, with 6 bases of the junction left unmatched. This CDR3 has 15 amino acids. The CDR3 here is CASSYLGQGGTEAFF. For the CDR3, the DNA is TGTGCCAGCAGCTACCTCGGACAGGGGGGCACTGAAGCTTTCTTT.

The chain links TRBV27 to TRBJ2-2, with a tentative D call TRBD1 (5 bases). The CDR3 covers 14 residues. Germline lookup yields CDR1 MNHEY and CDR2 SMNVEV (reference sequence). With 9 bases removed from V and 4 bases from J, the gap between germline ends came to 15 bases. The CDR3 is CASTYRGVTGELFF. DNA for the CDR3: TGTGCCAGTACCTATAGGGGCGTCACCGGGGAGCTGTTTTTT.

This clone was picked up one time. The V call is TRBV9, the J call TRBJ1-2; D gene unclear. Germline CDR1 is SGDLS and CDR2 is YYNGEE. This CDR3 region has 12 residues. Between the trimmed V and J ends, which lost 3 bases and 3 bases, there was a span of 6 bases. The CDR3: CASSANYYGYTF. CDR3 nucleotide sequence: TGTGCCAGCAGCGCTAACTACTATGGCTACACCTTC. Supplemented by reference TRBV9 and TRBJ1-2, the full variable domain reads DSGVTQTPKHLITATGQRVTLRCSPRSGDLSVYWYQQSLDQGLQFLIQYYNGEERAKGNILERFSAQQFPDLHSELNLSSLELGDSALYFCASSANYYGYTFGSGTRLTVV.

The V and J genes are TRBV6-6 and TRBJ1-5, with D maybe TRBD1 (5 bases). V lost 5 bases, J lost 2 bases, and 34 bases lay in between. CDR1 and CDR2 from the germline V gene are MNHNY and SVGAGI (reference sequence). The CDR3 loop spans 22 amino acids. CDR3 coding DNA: TGTGCCAGCAGTCACCCCGTACGTAGGTACAGGCCGCCCCGGACGGGCAATCAGCCCCAGCATTTT. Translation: CASSHPVRRYRPPRTGNQPQHF.

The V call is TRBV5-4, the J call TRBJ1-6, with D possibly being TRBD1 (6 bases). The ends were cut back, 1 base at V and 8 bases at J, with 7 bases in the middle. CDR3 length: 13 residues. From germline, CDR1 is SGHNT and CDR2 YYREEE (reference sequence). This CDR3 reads CASSLPGDSPLHF. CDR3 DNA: TGTGCCAGCAGCTTGCCAGGGGATTCACCCCTCCACTTT.

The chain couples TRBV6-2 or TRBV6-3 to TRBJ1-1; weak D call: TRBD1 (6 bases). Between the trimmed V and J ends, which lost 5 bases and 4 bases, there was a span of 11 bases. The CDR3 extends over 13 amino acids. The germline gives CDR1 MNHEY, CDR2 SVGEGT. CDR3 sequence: CASSRRDTTEAFF. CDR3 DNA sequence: TGTGCCAGCAGTCGAAGGGACACCACTGAAGCTTTCTTT.

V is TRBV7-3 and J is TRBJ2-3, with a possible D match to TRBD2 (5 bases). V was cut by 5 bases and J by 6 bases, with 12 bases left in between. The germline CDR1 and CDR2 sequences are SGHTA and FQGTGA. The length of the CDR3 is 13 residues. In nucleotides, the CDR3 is TGTGCCAGCAGCATTACTAGGGAGGATACGCAGTATTTT. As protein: CASSITREDTQYF.

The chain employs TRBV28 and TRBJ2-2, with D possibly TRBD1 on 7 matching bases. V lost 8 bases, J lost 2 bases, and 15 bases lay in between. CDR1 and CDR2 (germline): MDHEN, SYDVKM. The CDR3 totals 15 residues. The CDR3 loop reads CASLFQGGNTGELFF. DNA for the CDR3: TGTGCCAGCCTCTTCCAGGGGGGCAACACCGGGGAGCTGTTTTTT. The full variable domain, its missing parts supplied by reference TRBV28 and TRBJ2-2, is DVKVTQSSRYLVKRTGEKVFLECVQDMDHENMFWYRQDPGLGLRLIYFSYDVKMKEKGDIPEGYSVSREKKERFSLILESASTNQTSMYLCASLFQGGNTGELFFGEGSRLTVL.

CDR3 in DNA: TGTGCCAGCAGCTCCTGGCGGGTCTCCTACGAGCAGTACTTC. This codes for CASSSWRVSYEQYF. J is TRBJ2-7 and V is TRBV27; possible D gene TRBD2, 5 bases. From germline, CDR1 is MNHEY and CDR2 SMNVEV (reference sequence). The CDR3 is 14 amino acids. V was pared by 6 bases and J by 0 bases, with 12 bases between.